This T cell receptor (beta chain) was identified during a study of cytomegalovirus exposure and HLA in healthy donors. Remarks on this clone: As yet, its antigen is unknown.

Germline CDR1 reads SGHRS; CDR2 reads YFSETQ. There are 15 residues in the CDR3. V lost 7 bases, J lost 8 bases, and 13 bases stayed unmatched. The PCR made use of 60 Vbeta and 13 Jbeta primers. Generated by immunoSEQ multiplex PCR, the TCRdb table keeps only in-frame clones and is missing some. This table holds some 52,000 clones. Study observations and caveats: Earlier analysis yielded a pattern in which most TCR beta V segments were productive about 87% or about 30% of the time.

The sample taken for sequencing was PBMCs. The chain links TRBV5-1 to TRBJ2-1, with TRBD2 matching over 9 bases. The clonotype comes from a woman in her fifties or sixties in good health and CMV-seropositive. CDR3 in DNA: TGCGCCAGCGCCCAGGGGCGGGGGGGCCCGGATGAGCAGTTCTTC. Amino acids: CASAQGRGGPDEQFF.